This is a list of T cell receptor beta chains from one sample in a study of T cell changes during pregnancy in multiple sclerosis. Sequencing used immunoSEQ multiplex PCR; TCRdb keeps in-frame clones, though not all of them. Among some 99,000 clones listed, approximately 94% were seen once. Specimen: peripheral blood, collected after pregnancy. Source of these receptors: a female donor with multiple sclerosis, enrolled in a pregnancy study. CDR3s include the opening cysteine and the closing phenylalanine or tryptophan. D genes are given only for firm matches. Where a row states a size, it is once, few, many or the class of an expanded clone; other rows omit it.

V	J	size	D	DNA	CDR3
TRBV4-2	TRBJ1-2	NA	NA	TGTGCCAGCAGCCAAGCAGGGGTAGGAGGCTACACCTTC	CASSQAGVGGYTF
TRBV28	TRBJ2-7	NA	NA	TGTGCCAGCAGTTTAATTTACGGGAGCGGGTCCGGCGAGCAGTACTTC	CASSLIYGSGSGEQYF
TRBV28	TRBJ2-7	NA	TRBD2	TGTGCCAGCAACGGACTAGCGGGAGTCTACGAGCAGTACTTC	CASNGLAGVYEQYF
TRBV5-4	TRBJ2-7	NA	NA	TGTGCCAGCAGTCCAGGTGGGCTTAGCGAGCAGTACTTC	CASSPGGLSEQYF
TRBV5-8	TRBJ2-1	NA	TRBD2	TGTGCCAGTAGGAAATCACTAGCGGGAGTCTCCTACAATGAGCAGTTCTTC	CASRKSLAGVSYNEQFF
TRBV4-1	TRBJ2-1	NA	TRBD1	TGCGCCAGCAGCCAATCCGGGACAGGGGGCTTTGGTGAGCAGTTCTTC	CASSQSGTGGFGEQFF
TRBV9	TRBJ2-2	NA	NA	TGTGCCAGCAGCGGCCTAGTCGAGGCGGGGGAGCTGTTTTTT	CASSGLVEAGELFF
TRBV6-1	TRBJ1-1	NA	TRBD1	TGTGCCAGCAGTGAAAGGGACAGGGGGCCCCGAAACACTGAAGCTTTCTTT	CASSERDRGPRNTEAFF
TRBV6-5	TRBJ1-5	NA	TRBD1	TGTGCCAGCAGTCAATCGGGACAGGGAAATCAGCCCCAGCATTTT	CASSQSGQGNQPQHF
TRBV27	TRBJ2-7	NA	NA	TGTGCCAGCAGCGGGGACAATGCCTACGAGCAGTACTTC	CASSGDNAYEQYF
TRBV29-1	TRBJ1-2	NA	TRBD1	TGCAGCGTCAGGGGGGTTGAGGATGGCTACACCTTC	CSVRGVEDGYTF
TRBV9	TRBJ2-2	NA	NA	TGTGCCAGCAGCGTAGGGGGGGCCGGGGAGCTGTTTTTT	CASSVGGAGELFF
TRBV7-9	TRBJ2-7	NA	NA	TGTGCCAGCAGCGGCGGTTCTCCAGGGGACTACGAGCAGTACTTC	CASSGGSPGDYEQYF
TRBV7-3	TRBJ2-7	NA	TRBD1	TGTGCCAGCAGCTTACAGGGTCAGGGGGCGTACGAGCAGTACTTC	CASSLQGQGAYEQYF
TRBV27	TRBJ2-3	NA	NA	TGTGCCAGCAGCCCGACAGGAGGTACTGCAGATACGCAGTATTTT	CASSPTGGTADTQYF
TRBV27	TRBJ1-5	once	TRBD1	TGTGCCAGCAGTTTATCGGGACAGGGCCCTAATCAGCCCCAGCATTTT	CASSLSGQGPNQPQHF
TRBV25-1	TRBJ2-7	NA	TRBD2	TGTGCCAGCAGTGTGGCGAGCGGGAGCTACGAGCAGTACTTC	CASSVASGSYEQYF
TRBV19	TRBJ1-5	NA	NA	TGTGCCAGTAATTCGGGGTCTAGCAATCAGCCCCAGCATTTT	CASNSGSSNQPQHF
TRBV10-3	TRBJ2-1	NA	TRBD2	TGTGCCATCGGGCTGGGGCTAGCGGGCTCCTACAATGAGCAGTTCTTC	CAIGLGLAGSYNEQFF
TRBV19	TRBJ2-4	NA	TRBD2	TGTGCCAGTAGTATGACACTAGCGGGGACCCTAGCCAAAAACATTCAGTACTTC	CASSMTLAGTLAKNIQYF
TRBV19	TRBJ1-1	NA	TRBD1	TGTGCCAGTAGTATTCCCGACAGGGTAGTCATCACTGAAGCTTTCTTT	CASSIPDRVVITEAFF
TRBV7-9	TRBJ1-1	NA	NA	TGTGCCAGCAGCTTAGTACGGCAGGGTGGCACTGAAGCTTTCTTT	CASSLVRQGGTEAFF
TRBV27	TRBJ1-5	NA	NA	TGTGCCAGCAGCCCCGTAGGTGCAGGCAGCAATCAGCCCCAGCATTTT	CASSPVGAGSNQPQHF
TRBV19	TRBJ2-7	NA	TRBD2	TGTGCCAGTAGTATAAGGGCTAGCGGGACCCAGGGGTACGAGCAGTACTTC	CASSIRASGTQGYEQYF
TRBV28	TRBJ2-7	NA	TRBD1	TGTGCCAGTGCCGGAACAGGGGTGGAGCAGTACTTC	CASAGTGVEQYF
TRBV27	TRBJ1-1	NA	NA	TGTGCCAGCAGTCCCGGACGGACTAACACTGAAGCTTTCTTT	CASSPGRTNTEAFF
TRBV21-1	TRBJ1-2	once	NA	TGTGCCAGCAGCAAAGAATGGAGGGTCCTGACCTATGGCTACACCTTC	CASSKEWRVLTYGYTF
TRBV6-6	TRBJ1-3	NA	NA	TGTGCCAGCAGTCAAGAGGGAAACACCATATATTTT	CASSQEGNTIYF
TRBV27	TRBJ2-1	NA	TRBD2	TGTGCCAGCAGTTCGGGACTAGCGGGAGGGATATACAATGAGCAGTTCTTC	CASSSGLAGGIYNEQFF
TRBV11-2	TRBJ2-5	NA	TRBD2	TGTGCCAGCACAAGCGGGGCGAGATGGACCCAGTACTTC	CASTSGARWTQYF
TRBV11-2	TRBJ1-4	few	NA	TGTGCCAGCAGCTTAGGGGGGGATACAGCAACTAATGAAAAACTGTTTTTT	CASSLGGDTATNEKLFF
TRBV27	TRBJ2-5	NA	NA	TGTGCCAGCAAGAGTGGAGGGGAAGGGAGAGAGACCCAGTACTTC	CASKSGGEGRETQYF
TRBV28	TRBJ1-2	NA	TRBD1	TGTGCCAGCACTTCGACAGGGGAATATGGCTACACCTTC	CASTSTGEYGYTF
TRBV7-9	TRBJ2-2	NA	NA	TGTGCCAGCAGCCCTAAACTAACGACGAACACCGGGGAGCTGTTTTTT	CASSPKLTTNTGELFF
TRBV6-1	TRBJ2-7	NA	NA	TGTGCCAGCAGGCCAGGAGGGAACCAATACGAGCAGTACTTC	CASRPGGNQYEQYF
TRBV6-1	TRBJ2-7	NA	NA	TGTGCCAGCAGCTACCGGGGAGATGAATCCAACGAGCAGTACTTC	CASSYRGDESNEQYF
TRBV23-1	TRBJ1-5	NA	NA	TGCGCCAGCAGTCAACAACAGCCCCAGCATTTT	CASSQQQPQHF
TRBV30	TRBJ1-2	once	TRBD1	TGTGCCTGGAGTAACCACCAACAGGGGTCGGAAGGCTACACCTTC	CAWSNHQQGSEGYTF
TRBV27	TRBJ2-7	NA	TRBD1	TGTGCCAGCAGTTTTTCCGGGACAGGAGCCTACGAGCAGTACTTC	CASSFSGTGAYEQYF
TRBV4-1	TRBJ2-6	NA	NA	TGCGCCAGCAGCCAAGATCTAGGCGCCGGGGCCAACGTCCTGACTTTC	CASSQDLGAGANVLTF
TRBV19	TRBJ2-7	NA	TRBD2	TGTGCCAGTAGTATCGCGCTAGCGGTTACCTACGAGCAGTACTTC	CASSIALAVTYEQYF
TRBV5-1	TRBJ2-6	NA	NA	TGCGCCAGCAGCTTGATCCCCCGGGGTGGGGCCAACGTCCTGACTTTC	CASSLIPRGGANVLTF
TRBV11-2	TRBJ2-3	NA	TRBD2	TGTGCCAGCAGCTTTACTAGCGTTGGCACAGATACGCAGTATTTT	CASSFTSVGTDTQYF
TRBV27	TRBJ2-1	NA	TRBD2	TGTGCCAGCAGTTTATCTGCTAGCGGCAATGAGCAGTTCTTC	CASSLSASGNEQFF
TRBV20-1	TRBJ2-7	NA	TRBD2	TGCAGTGCTAGAGCCGGGACTACGAAGTACTTC	CSARAGTTKYF
TRBV19	TRBJ2-3	NA	TRBD2	TGTGCCAGTAGTATGCTAGCGGGCCCCACAGATACGCAGTATTTT	CASSMLAGPTDTQYF
TRBV19	TRBJ2-5	NA	TRBD2	TGTGCCAGTAGTATTGGAGGACTAGCGGGAGTCCAAGAGACCCAGTACTTC	CASSIGGLAGVQETQYF
TRBV5-1	TRBJ2-7	once	TRBD1	TGCGCCAGCAGCTTGGTGGACAGGGTGGACGAGCAGTACTTC	CASSLVDRVDEQYF
TRBV5-4	TRBJ2-2	NA	NA	TGTGCCAGCAGCTTGGGGAGGGCGGGGACCGGGGAGCTGTTTTTT	CASSLGRAGTGELFF
TRBV4-1	TRBJ2-7	NA	NA	TGCGCCAGCAGCCAAGGAGCGGAGTACTCCTACGAGCAGTACTTC	CASSQGAEYSYEQYF
TRBV19	TRBJ2-1	NA	NA	TGTGCCAGTAGTATTAGCTTAGCGAACTACAATGAGCAGTTCTTC	CASSISLANYNEQFF
TRBV19	TRBJ1-5	NA	TRBD1	TGTGCCAGTAGTATTGGAATCCGGGACAGAAATCAGCCCCAGCATTTT	CASSIGIRDRNQPQHF
TRBV9	TRBJ2-7	NA	TRBD1	TGTGCCAGCAGCACGGGACAGACAAGCGAGCAGTACTTC	CASSTGQTSEQYF
TRBV5-1	TRBJ1-1	NA	NA	TGCGCCAGCAGCTTGGAGGACAGCTTAAAGAGTGAAGCTTTCTTT	CASSLEDSLKSEAFF